A single sample is the source of the 23 T cell receptor beta chains below, sequenced in a study of OX40 agonist ivuxolimab in advanced cancers. The data were produced by immunoSEQ multiplex PCR, yet TCRdb's version contains in-frame clones alone and is incomplete. This sample has over 55,000 clones, with 80% found just once. This specimen consisted of CD4+ or CD8+ T cells sorted from blood, obtained in a trial of the OX40 agonist ivuxolimab. Source of these receptors: an adult with an advanced solid tumor such as melanoma, head and neck, liver or kidney cancer.

The chain links TRBV27 to TRBJ2-1; D could derive from TRBD1 or TRBD2 (5 bases each). From germline, CDR1 is MNHEY and CDR2 SMNVEV (reference sequence). This CDR3 is built from 16 residues. Trimming removed 6 bases from V and 0 bases from J, with 15 bases in between. CDR3 region: CASRKGRTSSYNEQFF. The CDR3 nucleotides are TGTGCCAGCAGAAAGGGACGGACGAGCTCCTACAATGAGCAGTTCTTC.

This clone was recorded a few times. CDR3 nucleotide sequence: TGTGCCAGCACTACAGGGTTCGATCAGCCCCAGCATTTT. Amino acid sequence: CASTTGFDQPQHF. This chain links TRBV2 with TRBJ1-5, with D perhaps matching TRBD1 (6 bases). V was pared by 7 bases and J by 5 bases, with 12 bases between. Germline loops: CDR1 SNHLY, CDR2 FYNNEI. The CDR3 has 13 amino acids. The full variable domain, in which reference TRBV2 and TRBJ1-5 provide the parts outside the CDR3, is EPEVTQTPSHQVTQMGQEVILRCVPISNHLYFYWYRQILGQKVEFLVSFYNNEISEKSEIFDDQFSVERPDGSNFTLKIRSTKLEDSAMYFCASTTGFDQPQHFGDGTRLSIL.

This chain joins TRBV19 and TRBJ2-1, with D maybe TRBD1 (5 bases). The CDR3 sequence is 12 residues long. The germline CDR1 and CDR2 sequences are LNHDA and SQIVND (reference sequence). Deletions cut 3 bases from V and 12 bases from J, with 12 bases between. This CDR3 reads CASSIMGLGQFF. The CDR3 nucleotides are TGTGCCAGTAGTATTATGGGGCTAGGGCAGTTCTTC.

The chain is built from TRBV19 and TRBJ2-3; the match to TRBD1 covers 7 bases. J lost 2 bases, V lost 6 bases, and 8 bases had no gene match. This CDR3 is built from 15 residues. The germline V gene has CDR1 LNHDA and CDR2 SQIVND (reference sequence). The CDR3: CASSSRDSNTDTQYF. The CDR3 DNA is TGTGCCAGTAGCTCCCGGGACAGTAACACAGATACGCAGTATTTT.

The chain combines TRBV19 with TRBJ2-1, with D possibly matching TRBD2 (5 bases). CDR3 length equals 14 residues. Germline V gene data show CDR1 as LNHDA and CDR2 as SQIVND (reference sequence). The V end was cut by 10 bases, the J end by 9 bases, with 22 bases between. The CDR3 is CATRNTDRGGEQFF. CDR3 in DNA: TGTGCCACCCGCAACACAGACCGAGGAGGTGAGCAGTTCTTC.

The chain has TRBV7-9 and TRBJ2-1, with unresolved D. The CDR3 consists of 15 residues. Per germline, CDR1 SEHNR and CDR2 FQNEAQ (reference sequence). Trimming cost V 6 bases and J 0 bases, with 12 bases left between them. The CDR3, as DNA: TGTGCCAGCAGTTCAACTTCCCGCTCCTACAATGAGCAGTTCTTC. Amino acids: CASSSTSRSYNEQFF.

This chain links TRBV6-5 with TRBJ1-1; D not resolved. The CDR3 spans 12 residues. Trimming pared 5 bases from V and 11 bases from J, leaving 15 bases between. Germline lookup yields CDR1 MNHEY and CDR2 SVGAGI. CDR3 nucleotide sequence: TGTGCCAGCAGTCCGCGGAAGGGAGGCGCTTTCTTT. Protein: CASSPRKGGAFF.

This clone occurred a few times. The chain carries TRBV2 and TRBJ2-3; D remains unclear. The germline gives CDR1 SNHLY, CDR2 FYNNEI. V lost 2 bases, J lost 2 bases, and 8 bases lay in between. This CDR3 contains 14 residues. CDR3 nucleotide sequence: TGTGCCAGCAGTGAACTCGGTTACACAGATACGCAGTATTTT. Its translation is CASSELGYTDTQYF.

The chain couples TRBV30 to TRBJ2-7; D possibly corresponds to TRBD2 (6 bases). The CDR3 contains 12 residues. Trimming cost V 2 bases and J 3 bases, with 8 bases left between them. From germline, CDR1 is GTSNPN and CDR2 SVGIG (reference sequence). In nucleotides, the CDR3 is TGTGCCTGGAGTACTAGCTTCTACGAGCAGTACTTC. It encodes CAWSTSFYEQYF.

The chain joins TRBV25-1 to TRBJ2-1, with 11 bases identical to TRBD2. After removal of 3 bases from V and 8 bases from J, the junction contained 3 bases not matched to a gene. The CDR3 has 14 amino acids. Germline V gene sequence: CDR1 MGHDK, CDR2 SYGVNS. CDR3 in amino acids: CASSDSGRAYEQFF. CDR3 DNA sequence: TGTGCCAGCAGTGATAGCGGGAGGGCCTATGAGCAGTTCTTC.

The rearrangement joins TRBV18 to TRBJ2-1; 7 bases map to TRBD2. This CDR3 spans 13 amino acids. After removal of 2 bases from V and 9 bases from J, the junction contained 4 bases not matched to a gene. CDR1 and CDR2 (germline): KGHSH, LQKENI. The CDR3 DNA sequence: TGTGCCAGCTCACCAAGGAGGGAGGGTGAGCAGTTCTTC. Translation: CASSPRREGEQFF.

The J gene is TRBJ2-7, the V gene TRBV5-8; D gene uncertain. Germline V gene sequence: CDR1 SGHTS, CDR2 YDEGEE. V lost 0 bases, J lost 3 bases, and 19 bases lay in between. The CDR3 totals 17 residues. CDR3 DNA: TGTGCCAGCAGCTTGGACCGTGGAATAAAGTGGGACTACGAGCAGTACTTC. Translation gives CASSLDRGIKWDYEQYF.

The V gene is TRBV2, the J gene TRBJ2-1; 11 bases map to TRBD2. V shed 6 bases and J 7 bases; nucleotides not matched to a gene: 5. The CDR3 contains 14 residues. Germline CDR1 reads SNHLY; CDR2 reads FYNNEI. CDR3 sequence (DNA): TGTGCCAGCAGCGCGACTAGCGGGGAGAATGAGCAGTTCTTC. This encodes CASSATSGENEQFF.

The chain has TRBV19 and TRBJ2-5; a weak D match, TRBD1 (6 bases). Per germline, CDR1 LNHDA and CDR2 SQIVND (reference sequence). With 6 bases removed from V and 0 bases from J, the gap between germline ends came to 11 bases. There are 14 residues in the CDR3. The CDR3 DNA sequence: TGTGCCAGTAGCCCCGGGACATACCAAGAGACCCAGTACTTC. Translating gives CASSPGTYQETQYF.

CDR3 DNA sequence: TGTGCCAGCAGCCAAGATCCCAGCACAGATACGCAGTATTTT. Its translation: CASSQDPSTDTQYF. The chain is built from TRBV14 and TRBJ2-3; D unresolved. The CDR3 loop spans 14 amino acids. Germline V gene lookup returns CDR1 SGHDN and CDR2 FVKESK. V lost 0 bases, J lost 0 bases, and 4 bases lay in between.

The chain joins TRBV6-6 to TRBJ1-2; TRBD1 is a possible D gene (6 bases). V gave up 1 base and J gave up 6 bases, with 9 bases separating them. The CDR3 runs 13 residues. Germline loops: CDR1 MNHNY, CDR2 SVGAGI (reference sequence). The CDR3 sequence is CASSYFPGDGYTF. CDR3 DNA sequence: TGTGCCAGCAGTTACTTTCCAGGGGATGGCTACACCTTC.

This chain joins TRBV9 and TRBJ2-5; D call uncertain. Per germline, CDR1 SGDLS and CDR2 YYNGEE. The germline V and J ends were trimmed by 3 bases and 5 bases, with 14 bases remaining between them. The CDR3 runs to 14 residues. The CDR3 DNA follows: TGTGCCAGCAGCGCCGCAAGCTCTGGGGAGACCCAGTACTTC. Its translation: CASSAASSGETQYF.

A few counts support this clone. This chain links TRBV4-3 with TRBJ1-4; 10 bases fit TRBD1. V shed 4 bases, J shed 6 bases, and the junction held 11 bases outside the gene matches. Looked up from germline, CDR1 is LGHNA and CDR2 is YSLEER. This CDR3 comprises 17 residues. The CDR3 reads CASSRGLIGTGDEKLFF. The CDR3, as DNA: TGCGCCAGCAGCCGAGGACTTATAGGGACAGGGGATGAAAAACTGTTTTTT.

The chain employs TRBV7-3 and TRBJ2-7; 16 bases fit TRBD2. Trimming at V came to 4 bases and at J to 4 bases, leaving 10 bases not matched to a gene. The CDR3 covers 18 residues. The V gene's germline CDR1 is SGHTA and CDR2 FQGTGA. This CDR3 reads CASSSDGTSGRVRYEQYF. The CDR3, as DNA: TGTGCCAGCAGCTCCGACGGGACTAGCGGGAGGGTAAGGTACGAGCAGTACTTC.

The V and J genes are TRBV30 and TRBJ2-2, with a tentative D call TRBD2 (7 bases). This CDR3 region has 15 residues. V dropped 3 bases and J dropped 2 bases, with 13 bases sitting between them. The germline V gene encodes CDR1 GTSNPN and CDR2 SVGIG (reference sequence). The CDR3 region has the DNA TGTGCCTGGAGCTCGGGGGGCTTTAACACCGGGGAGCTGTTTTTT. Its translation is CAWSSGGFNTGELFF.

This rearrangement joins TRBV27 to TRBJ2-3; D gene unclear. Trimming removed 4 bases from V and 4 bases from J, with 12 bases in between. Germline lookup yields CDR1 MNHEY and CDR2 SMNVEV (reference sequence). The CDR3 is made up of 14 amino acids. CDR3 nucleotide sequence: TGTGCCAGCAGTTGGGCCGGGCTAGCAGATACGCAGTATTTT. Amino acid sequence: CASSWAGLADTQYF.

This clone was picked up a small number of times. V is TRBV4-3 and J is TRBJ1-3; TRBD1 aligns across 7 bases. V was pared by 0 bases and J by 2 bases, with 1 base of the junction left unmatched. From germline, CDR1 is LGHNA and CDR2 YSLEER. The length of the CDR3 is 15 residues. In DNA form, the CDR3 reads TGCGCCAGCAGCCAAGAAGACAGGGCTGGAAACACCATATATTTT. This sequence encodes CASSQEDRAGNTIYF.

This rearrangement joins TRBV28 to TRBJ1-2; D is possibly TRBD1 (5 bases). Germline V CDR1 and CDR2: MDHEN, SYDVKM. The CDR3 totals 12 residues. V lost 6 bases and J lost 8, with 13 bases in between. Here the CDR3 DNA reads TGTGCCAGCAGCGGTGGGGGTCGGGGCTACACCTTC. Its protein product is CASSGGGRGYTF.